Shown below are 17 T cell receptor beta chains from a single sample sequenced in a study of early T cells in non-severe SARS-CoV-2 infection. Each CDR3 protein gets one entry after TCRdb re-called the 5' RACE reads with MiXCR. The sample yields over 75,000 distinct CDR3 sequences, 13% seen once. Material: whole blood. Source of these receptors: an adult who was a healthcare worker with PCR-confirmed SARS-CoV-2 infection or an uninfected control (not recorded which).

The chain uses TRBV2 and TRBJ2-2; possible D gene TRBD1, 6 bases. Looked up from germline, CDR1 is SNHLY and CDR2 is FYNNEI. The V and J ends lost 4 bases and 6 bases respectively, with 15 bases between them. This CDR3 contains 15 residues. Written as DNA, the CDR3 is TGTGCCAGCAGTGGACAGGAGATAACACCCGGGGAGCTGTTTTTT. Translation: CASSGQEITPGELFF. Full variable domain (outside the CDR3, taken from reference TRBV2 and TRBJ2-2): EPEVTQTPSHQVTQMGQEVILRCVPISNHLYFYWYRQILGQKVEFLVSFYNNEISEKSEIFDDQFSVERPDGSNFTLKIRSTKLEDSAMYFCASSGQEITPGELFFGEGSRLTVL.

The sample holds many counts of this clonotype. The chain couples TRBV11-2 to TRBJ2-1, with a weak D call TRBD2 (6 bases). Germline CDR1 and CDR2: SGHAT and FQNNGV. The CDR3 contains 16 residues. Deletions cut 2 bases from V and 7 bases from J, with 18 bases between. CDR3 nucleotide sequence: TGTGCCAGCAGCTTATACCGATCGGGGGAAAAGAATGAGCAGTTCTTC. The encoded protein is CASSLYRSGEKNEQFF.

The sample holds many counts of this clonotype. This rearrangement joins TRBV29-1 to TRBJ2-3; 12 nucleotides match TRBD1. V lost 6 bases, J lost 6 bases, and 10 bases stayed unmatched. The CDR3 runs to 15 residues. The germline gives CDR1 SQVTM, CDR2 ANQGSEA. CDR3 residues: CSVGQGARKGDTQYF. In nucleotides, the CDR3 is TGCAGCGTGGGACAGGGGGCGCGAAAAGGGGATACGCAGTATTTT.

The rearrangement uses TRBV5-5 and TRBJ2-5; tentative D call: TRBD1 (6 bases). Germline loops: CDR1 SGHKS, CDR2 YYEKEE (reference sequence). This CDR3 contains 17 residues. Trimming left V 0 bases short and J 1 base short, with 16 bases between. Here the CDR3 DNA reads TGTGCCAGCAGCTTGGGGCCCCAACAGGGATCCCAAGAGACCCAGTACTTC. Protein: CASSLGPQQGSQETQYF.

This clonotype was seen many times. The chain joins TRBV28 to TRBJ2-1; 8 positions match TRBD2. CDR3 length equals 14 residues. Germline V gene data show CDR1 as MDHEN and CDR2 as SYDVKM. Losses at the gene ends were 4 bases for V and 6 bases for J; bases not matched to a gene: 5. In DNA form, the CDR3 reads TGTGCCAGCAGTTCGGGACTAGGGGTCAATGAGCAGTTCTTC. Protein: CASSSGLGVNEQFF.

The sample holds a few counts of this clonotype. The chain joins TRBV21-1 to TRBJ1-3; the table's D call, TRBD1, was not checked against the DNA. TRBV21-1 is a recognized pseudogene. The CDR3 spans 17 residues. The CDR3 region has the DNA TGTGCCAGCAGTCCCGGACAGTTTCAGGCCTCTGGAAACACCATATATTTT. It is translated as CASSPGQFQASGNTIYF.

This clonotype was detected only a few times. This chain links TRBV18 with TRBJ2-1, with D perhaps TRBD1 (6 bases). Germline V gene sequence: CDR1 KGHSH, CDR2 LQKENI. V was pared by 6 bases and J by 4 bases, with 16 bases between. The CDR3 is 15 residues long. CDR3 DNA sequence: TGTGCCAGCTCCCGCGGAGGACAGACTTACAATGAGCAGTTCTTC. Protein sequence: CASSRGGQTYNEQFF.

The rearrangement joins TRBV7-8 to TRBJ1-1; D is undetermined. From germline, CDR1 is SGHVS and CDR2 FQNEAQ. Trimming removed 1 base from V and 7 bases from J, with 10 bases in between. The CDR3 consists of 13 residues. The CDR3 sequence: CASSLGVGLEAFF. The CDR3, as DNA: TGTGCCAGCAGCTTAGGGGTCGGACTTGAAGCTTTCTTT.

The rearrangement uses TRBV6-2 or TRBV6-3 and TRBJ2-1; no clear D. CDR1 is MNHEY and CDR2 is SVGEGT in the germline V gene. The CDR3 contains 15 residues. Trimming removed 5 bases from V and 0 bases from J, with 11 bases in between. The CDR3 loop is CASSRMSSSYNEQFF. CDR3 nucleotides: TGTGCCAGCAGTCGGATGAGCAGCTCCTACAATGAGCAGTTCTTC.

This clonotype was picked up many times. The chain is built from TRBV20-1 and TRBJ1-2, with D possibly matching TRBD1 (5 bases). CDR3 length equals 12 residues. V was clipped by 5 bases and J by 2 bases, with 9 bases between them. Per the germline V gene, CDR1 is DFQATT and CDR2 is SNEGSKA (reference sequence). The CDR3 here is CSAGGGNYGYTF. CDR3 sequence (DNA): TGCAGTGCTGGTGGGGGGAACTATGGCTACACCTTC.

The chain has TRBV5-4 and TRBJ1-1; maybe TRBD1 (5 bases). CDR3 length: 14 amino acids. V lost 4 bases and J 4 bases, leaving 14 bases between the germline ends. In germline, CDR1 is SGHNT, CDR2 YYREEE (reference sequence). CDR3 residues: CASSKLGEITEAFF. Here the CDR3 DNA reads TGTGCCAGCAGCAAACTAGGGGAAATCACTGAAGCTTTCTTT.

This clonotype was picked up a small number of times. The CDR3 here is CASSRQGVQPQHF. CDR3 nucleotide sequence: TGCGCCAGCAGCAGACAGGGAGTTCAGCCCCAGCATTTT. The chain links TRBV10-2 to TRBJ1-5, with 7 bases identical to TRBD1. The germline V gene has CDR1 WSHSY and CDR2 SAAADI. This CDR3 comprises 13 residues. Trimming removed 6 bases from V and 6 bases from J; junction bases left unmatched: 5.

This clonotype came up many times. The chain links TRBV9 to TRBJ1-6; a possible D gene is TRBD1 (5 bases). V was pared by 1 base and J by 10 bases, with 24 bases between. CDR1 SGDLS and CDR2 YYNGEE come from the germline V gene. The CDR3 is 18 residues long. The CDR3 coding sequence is TGTGCCAGCAGCGTATCCCCGGTCGCAGGGATTCCGCCCTCACCCCTCCACTTT. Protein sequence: CASSVSPVAGIPPSPLHF. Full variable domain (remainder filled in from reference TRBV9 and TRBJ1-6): DSGVTQTPKHLITATGQRVTLRCSPRSGDLSVYWYQQSLDQGLQFLIQYYNGEERAKGNILERFSAQQFPDLHSELNLSSLELGDSALYFCASSVSPVAGIPPSPLHFGNGTRLTVT.

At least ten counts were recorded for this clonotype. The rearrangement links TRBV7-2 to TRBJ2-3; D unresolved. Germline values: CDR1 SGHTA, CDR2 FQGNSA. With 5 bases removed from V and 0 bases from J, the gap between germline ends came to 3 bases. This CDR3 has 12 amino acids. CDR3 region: CASSPSTDTQYF. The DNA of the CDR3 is TGTGCCAGCAGCCCTAGCACAGATACGCAGTATTTT.

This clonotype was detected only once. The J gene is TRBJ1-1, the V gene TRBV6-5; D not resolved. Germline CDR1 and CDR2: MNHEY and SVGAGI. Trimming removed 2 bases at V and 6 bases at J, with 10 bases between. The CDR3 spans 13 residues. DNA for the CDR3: TGTGCCAGCAGTTACGAATTCGAGGCTGAAGCTTTCTTT. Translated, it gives CASSYEFEAEAFF.

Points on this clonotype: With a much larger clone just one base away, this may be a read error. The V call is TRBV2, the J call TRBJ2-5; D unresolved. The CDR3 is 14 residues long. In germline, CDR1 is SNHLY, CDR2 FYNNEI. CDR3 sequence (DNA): TGTGCCAGCAGTGAAGTGATCCTCCAAGAGATCCAGTACTTC. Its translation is CASSEVILQEIQYF.

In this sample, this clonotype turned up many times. The CDR3 loop reads CASTILGEGHTGELFF. The DNA for the CDR3 is TGTGCCAGCACCATACTAGGGGAAGGCCACACCGGGGAGCTGTTTTTT. V usage is TRBV3-1 and J usage is TRBJ2-2, with D perhaps matching TRBD1 or TRBD2 (5 bases each). The CDR3 totals 16 residues. The germline gives CDR1 LGHDT, CDR2 YNNKEL (reference sequence). V dropped 7 bases and J dropped 3 bases, with 18 bases sitting between them.